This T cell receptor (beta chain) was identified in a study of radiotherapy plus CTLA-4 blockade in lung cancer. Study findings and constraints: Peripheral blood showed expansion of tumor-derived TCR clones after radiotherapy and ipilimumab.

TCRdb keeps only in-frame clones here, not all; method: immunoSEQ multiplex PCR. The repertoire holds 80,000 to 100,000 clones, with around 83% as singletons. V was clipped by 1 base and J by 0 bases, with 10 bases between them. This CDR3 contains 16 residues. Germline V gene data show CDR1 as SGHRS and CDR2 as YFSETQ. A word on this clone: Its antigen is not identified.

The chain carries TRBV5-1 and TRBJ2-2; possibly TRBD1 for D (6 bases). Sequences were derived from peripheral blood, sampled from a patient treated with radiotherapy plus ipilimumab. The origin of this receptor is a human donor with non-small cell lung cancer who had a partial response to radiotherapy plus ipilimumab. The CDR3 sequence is CASSLSWTANTGELFF. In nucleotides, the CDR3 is TGCGCCAGCAGCTTGTCGTGGACAGCGAACACCGGGGAGCTGTTTTTT. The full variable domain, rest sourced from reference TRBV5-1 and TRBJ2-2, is KAGVTQTPRYLIKTRGQQVTLSCSPISGHRSVSWYQQTPGQGLQFLFEYFSETQRNKGNFPGRFSGRQFSNSRSEMNVSTLELGDSALYLCASSLSWTANTGELFFGEGSRLTVL.